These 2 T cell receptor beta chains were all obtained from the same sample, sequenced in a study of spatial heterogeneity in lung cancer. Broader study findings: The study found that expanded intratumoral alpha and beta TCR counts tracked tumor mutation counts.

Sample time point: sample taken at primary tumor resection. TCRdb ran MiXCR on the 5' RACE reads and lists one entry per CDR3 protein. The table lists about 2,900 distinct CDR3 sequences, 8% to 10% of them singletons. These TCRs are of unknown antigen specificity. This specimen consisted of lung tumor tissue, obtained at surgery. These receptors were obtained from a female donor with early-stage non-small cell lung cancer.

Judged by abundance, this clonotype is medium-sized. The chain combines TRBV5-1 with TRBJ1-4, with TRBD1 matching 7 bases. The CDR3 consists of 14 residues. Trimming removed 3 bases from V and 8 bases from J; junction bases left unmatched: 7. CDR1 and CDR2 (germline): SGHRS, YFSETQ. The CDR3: CASSSRQGGEKLFF. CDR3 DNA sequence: TGCGCCAGCAGCTCCAGACAGGGAGGAGAAAAACTGTTTTTT.

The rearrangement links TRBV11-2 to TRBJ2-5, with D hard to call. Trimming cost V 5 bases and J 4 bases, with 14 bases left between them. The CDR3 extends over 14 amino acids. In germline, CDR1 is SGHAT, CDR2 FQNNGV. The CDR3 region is CASSPGSRRETQYF. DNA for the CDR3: TGTGCCAGCAGCCCCGGCTCTAGGAGAGAGACCCAGTACTTC.